The 25 T cell receptor beta chains in this list originate from one sample, sequenced in a study of CD8 T cells in Susac syndrome (dated by TCRdb to between 2018 and 2021). Receptors were amplified or captured by the immunoSEQ multiplex PCR assay. RNA was extracted using the RNeasy kit, and roughly 0.45 to 1 microgram was reverse transcribed with random hexamers. TCRdb handled the public reads itself, with Q25 trimming in fastp and clone calling in MiXCR, and kept productive beta chains. Records with the same CDR3 protein are collapsed into one entry carrying the most frequent genes and DNA. The sample data list some 180,000 distinct CDR3 sequences, and about 95% of these were observed just once. Less than 0.12% of the sample is taken by the ten largest. The specimen sequenced was CD4+ T cells from PBMCs. Receptor source: a human donor in good health.

The chain links TRBV20-1 to TRBJ2-1, with D perhaps TRBD2 (5 bases). From germline, CDR1 is DFQATT and CDR2 SNEGSKA (reference sequence). Between the trimmed V and J ends, which lost 3 bases and 4 bases, there was a span of 13 bases. The CDR3 is 14 amino acids. CDR3 loop: CSARRLKSYNEQFF. CDR3 DNA: TGCAGTGCTAGGAGACTAAAGTCTTACAATGAGCAGTTCTTC.

CDR3 coding DNA: TGTGCCACCAGTGTCGGATCGTCAGGGGATCAGCCCCAGCATTTT. This gives the protein CATSVGSSGDQPQHF. The gene calls are TRBV24-1 and TRBJ1-5, with D maybe TRBD1 (6 bases). The V end lost 5 bases, the J end lost 5 bases, and 15 bases lay between the germline ends. This CDR3 spans 15 amino acids. CDR1 and CDR2 from the germline V gene are KGHDR and SFDVKD.

The V and J genes are TRBV5-4 and TRBJ2-3; the match to TRBD2 covers 7 bases. V was clipped by 2 bases and J by 6 bases; unmatched bases: 9. There are 15 residues in the CDR3. Germline V gives CDR1 SGHNT, CDR2 YYREEE (reference sequence). The chain's CDR3 is CASSLTGLSEDTQYF. The CDR3 region has the DNA TGTGCCAGCAGCTTAACGGGACTATCGGAGGATACGCAGTATTTT. The full variable domain, with the rest looked up from reference TRBV5-4 and TRBJ2-3, is ETGVTQSPTHLIKTRGQQVTLRCSSQSGHNTVSWYQQALGQGPQFIFQYYREEENGRGNFPPRFSGLQFPNYSSELNVNALELDDSALYLCASSLTGLSEDTQYFGPGTRLTVL.

This clonotype was seen only once. The chain has TRBV29-1 and TRBJ2-3; TRBD2 might be the D (5 bases). CDR1 is SQVTM and CDR2 is ANQGSEA in the germline V gene. Trimming pared 5 bases from V and 9 bases from J, leaving 12 bases between. This CDR3 has 11 amino acids. CDR3 DNA: TGCAGCGTTTGGGCGGGCCTCACGCAGTATTTT. This gives the protein CSVWAGLTQYF.

The CDR3: CASSLLGAEGPQHF. The CDR3 DNA follows: TGTGCCAGCAGTTTATTGGGCGCCGAGGGGCCCCAGCATTTT. V usage is TRBV12-3 or TRBV12-4 and J usage is TRBJ1-5; D remains unclear. This CDR3 comprises 14 residues. V was cut by 2 bases and J by 9 bases, with 14 bases left in between.

The chain carries TRBV29-1 and TRBJ2-3; the D is unclear. This CDR3 region has 13 residues. Looked up from germline, CDR1 is SQVTM and CDR2 is ANQGSEA. Trimming pared 4 bases from V and 2 bases from J, leaving 10 bases between. The CDR3 nucleotides are TGCAGCGTTGTACGCTACATCACAGATACGCAGTATTTT. It is translated as CSVVRYITDTQYF.

CDR3 region: CASSMNRANYGYTF. CDR3 DNA sequence: TGTGCCAGCAGTATGAACAGGGCCAACTATGGCTACACCTTC. J is TRBJ1-2 and V is TRBV6-2 or TRBV6-3; a possible D gene is TRBD1 (6 bases). Germline V gene data show CDR1 as MNHEY and CDR2 as SVGEGT. The V end was cut by 5 bases, the J end by 2 bases, with 12 bases between. The CDR3 contains 14 residues.

This clonotype was observed a single time. The gene calls are TRBV3-1 and TRBJ1-2; 7 bases map to TRBD1. Trimming took 6 bases from V and 4 from J; bases not matched to a gene: 14. CDR1 is LGHDT, CDR2 YNNKEL, per germline (reference sequence). This CDR3 is 16 amino acids long. CDR3 nucleotide sequence: TGTGCCAGCAGTCGCGCCCCGGGACAGCGATCCTATGGCTACACCTTC. Amino acids: CASSRAPGQRSYGYTF.

CDR3 coding DNA: TGTGCCAGCAGATACCGGGACAGGGGCCTCGAGCAGTACTTC. It specifies CASRYRDRGLEQYF. The rearrangement joins TRBV7-2 to TRBJ2-7, with 10 bases lining up with TRBD1. CDR3 length equals 14 residues. The germline V gene has CDR1 SGHTA and CDR2 FQGNSA. V shed 6 bases, J shed 6 bases, and the junction held 8 bases outside the gene matches.

This sequence joins TRBV20-1 and TRBJ2-1; 8 bases are a match to TRBD2. The germline V gene encodes CDR1 DFQATT and CDR2 SNEGSKA (reference sequence). This CDR3 has 14 amino acids. V was clipped by 7 bases and J by 6 bases; unmatched bases: 11. DNA for the CDR3: TGCAGTGTAAGCAGGGGCGGGAGGTTCAATGAGCAGTTCTTC. It specifies CSVSRGGRFNEQFF.

At least ten counts were recorded for this clonotype. This chain joins TRBV6-1 and TRBJ2-7; D may match TRBD1 or TRBD2 (7 bases each). The CDR3 is made up of 14 amino acids. The germline V gene has CDR1 MNHNS and CDR2 SASEGT. V was trimmed by 6 bases and J by 4 bases, leaving 16 bases between them. The CDR3 nucleotides read TGTGCCAGCAGATCAGGGGGAGGGTGGTACGAGCAGTACTTC. Translated, it gives CASRSGGGWYEQYF.

The chain recombines TRBV30 with TRBJ1-5, with 12 bases matching TRBD1. CDR1 and CDR2 from the germline V gene are GTSNPN and SVGIG (reference sequence). J lost 6 bases, V lost 3 bases, and 3 bases had no gene match. CDR3 size: 14 residues. CDR3 amino acids: CAWRGQGAVQPQHF. In nucleotides, the CDR3 is TGTGCCTGGAGGGGACAGGGGGCAGTTCAGCCCCAGCATTTT. The entire variable domain, with the rest obtained from reference TRBV30 and TRBJ1-5, is as follows: SQTIHQWPATLVQPVGSPLSLECTVEGTSNPNLYWYRQAAGRGLQLLFYSVGIGQISSEVPQNLSASRPQDRQFILSSKKLLLSDSGFYLCAWRGQGAVQPQHFGDGTRLSIL.

CDR3 sequence: CATSDRDTFQYF. CDR3 DNA: TGTGCCACCAGTGACCGAGACACTTTTCAGTACTTC. This chain links TRBV24-1 with TRBJ2-4; D remains unclear. The CDR3 consists of 12 residues. The germline V gene has CDR1 KGHDR and CDR2 SFDVKD. The V end lost 4 bases, the J end lost 11 bases, and 11 bases lay between the germline ends.

This chain uses TRBV20-1 with TRBJ2-3; 10 bases map to TRBD2. Per germline, CDR1 DFQATT and CDR2 SNEGSKA (reference sequence). This CDR3 has 15 residues. J lost 4 bases, V lost 0 bases, and 4 bases had no gene match. The CDR3 loop is CSARDLAGVPDTQYF. The CDR3, as DNA: TGCAGTGCTAGAGACCTAGCGGGAGTACCAGATACGCAGTATTTT.

This chain connects TRBV4-2 to TRBJ1-2, with a weak D call TRBD1 (5 bases). The CDR3 has 12 residues. Germline-derived CDR1 and CDR2 are LGHNA and YNFKEQ. V was pared by 0 bases and J by 8 bases, with 7 bases between. Written as DNA, the CDR3 is TGTGCCAGCAGCCAAGACGGGACGGGCTACACCTTC. The encoded protein is CASSQDGTGYTF.

The V and J genes are TRBV15 and TRBJ1-5, with TRBD1 as a possible D gene (5 bases). Trimming cost V 4 bases and J 4 bases, with 11 bases left between them. CDR3 length equals 14 residues. Germline CDR1 is LNHNV and CDR2 is YYDKDF (reference sequence). CDR3 region: CATSNAGFNQPQHF. The CDR3 bases are TGTGCCACCAGCAATGCAGGGTTTAATCAGCCCCAGCATTTT.

This chain links TRBV20-1 with TRBJ2-7, with TRBD2 identical over 7 bases. Germline V gene lookup returns CDR1 DFQATT and CDR2 SNEGSKA (reference sequence). The CDR3 has 14 residues. V shed 3 bases, J shed 4 bases, and the junction held 9 bases outside the gene matches. CDR3 nucleotides: TGCAGTGCTAGTGGAAGGAGCGGGGCGTACGAGCAGTACTTC. Amino acid sequence: CSASGRSGAYEQYF.

The rearrangement joins TRBV6-2 or TRBV6-3 to TRBJ2-1; TRBD2 is a possible D gene (6 bases). The V and J ends lost 5 bases and 0 bases respectively, with 17 bases between them. Germline assignment: CDR1 MNHEY and CDR2 SVGEGT. The CDR3 loop spans 17 amino acids. CDR3 residues: CASSVAGGLSSYNEQFF. The CDR3 nucleotides are TGTGCCAGCAGTGTGGCCGGGGGACTGAGCTCCTACAATGAGCAGTTCTTC.

J is TRBJ1-1 and V is TRBV29-1; tentatively, D is TRBD1 (5 bases). Germline V gives CDR1 SQVTM, CDR2 ANQGSEA. CDR3 size: 11 residues. CDR3 region: CTGAEDTEAFF. The CDR3 nucleotides are TGCACCGGGGCAGAGGACACTGAAGCTTTCTTT.

CDR3 protein: CATSGRGLGTQYF. CDR3 coding DNA: TGTGCCACCAGCGGGAGGGGATTGGGGACGCAGTATTTT. The chain recombines TRBV15 with TRBJ2-3; 7 nucleotides align to TRBD2. Germline V gene lookup returns CDR1 LNHNV and CDR2 YYDKDF (reference sequence). V was pared by 5 bases and J by 9 bases, with 8 bases of the junction left unmatched. This CDR3 is 13 amino acids long.

The rearrangement uses TRBV30 and TRBJ1-1; D might be TRBD1 (5 bases). Germline V gene lookup returns CDR1 GTSNPN and CDR2 SVGIG (reference sequence). The ends were cut back, 3 bases at V and 1 base at J, with 9 bases in the middle. The CDR3 loop spans 13 amino acids. CDR3 nucleotide sequence: TGTGCCTGGAGGTTGACAGCGAACACTGAAGCTTTCTTT. Its translation: CAWRLTANTEAFF. Filled out from reference TRBV30 and TRBJ1-1, the complete variable domain reads SQTIHQWPATLVQPVGSPLSLECTVEGTSNPNLYWYRQAAGRGLQLLFYSVGIGQISSEVPQNLSASRPQDRQFILSSKKLLLSDSGFYLCAWRLTANTEAFFGQGTRLTVV.

V usage is TRBV30 and J usage is TRBJ2-7; no clear D. Deletions cut 0 bases from V and 7 bases from J, with 10 bases between. This CDR3 is 12 amino acids long. Germline CDR1 GTSNPN, CDR2 SVGIG (reference sequence). CDR3 amino acids: CAWSVIDLEQYF. As DNA, the CDR3 is TGTGCCTGGAGTGTAATCGATCTTGAGCAGTACTTC.

The table lists this clonotype with a count of one. The chain joins TRBV12-3 or TRBV12-4 to TRBJ2-3; 7 nucleotides line up with TRBD1. J lost 0 bases, V lost 5 bases, and 5 bases had no gene match. The CDR3 has 15 residues. The CDR3 DNA follows: TGTGCCAGCAGTCTAGGGGGACAGAGCACAGATACGCAGTATTTT. It is translated as CASSLGGQSTDTQYF.

This rearrangement joins TRBV29-1 to TRBJ2-2; 10 bases are shared with TRBD1. The ends lost 0 bases at V and 5 bases at J; junction bases unmatched: 3. The CDR3 sequence is 15 residues long. The germline CDR1 and CDR2 sequences are SQVTM and ANQGSEA. The CDR3 sequence is CSVEERDRGTGELFF. The CDR3 nucleotides are TGCAGCGTTGAAGAACGGGACAGGGGTACCGGGGAGCTGTTTTTT.

The rearrangement links TRBV30 to TRBJ2-5, with 9 positions matching TRBD1. Trimming took 2 bases from V and 2 from J; bases not matched to a gene: 6. Germline CDR1 reads GTSNPN; CDR2 reads SVGIG (reference sequence). The CDR3 loop spans 15 amino acids. The CDR3 loop reads CAWSRGQGGQETQYF. In DNA form, the CDR3 reads TGTGCCTGGAGTCGGGGACAGGGCGGACAAGAGACCCAGTACTTC.